Listed below are T cell receptor beta chains from one sample, sequenced in a study of cytomegalovirus exposure and HLA in healthy donors. The method was immunoSEQ multiplex PCR; TCRdb's version includes in-frame clones alone and lacks a portion of them. The data show tens of thousands of clones, over 75% seen once. The sample taken for sequencing was PBMCs. The origin of the receptors is a male donor in good health and CMV-seronegative. Each CDR3 is given with its conserved first and last residue. A D gene is named only where the DNA matches it firmly. Size tells how often a clone was seen (once, few, many) or the class of an expanded clone, and some rows leave it out.

j_call,d_call,clone_size,v_call,cdr3_nt,cdr3_aa
TRBJ1-2,.,few,TRBV7-8,TGTGCCAGCAGCCCAGGGTGGATGGGCAGCTCCTTC,CASSPGWMGSSF
TRBJ2-3,TRBD2,.,TRBV11-1,TGTGCCAGCAGCCGGGGACTAGCGGCTAGCACAGATACGCAGTATTTT,CASSRGLAASTDTQYF
TRBJ2-1,.,once,TRBV25-1,TGTGCCAGCAGTGATCCCCCCAGGCCCGGAATCTTGAATAATGAGCAGTTCTTC,CASSDPPRPGILNNEQFF
TRBJ2-7,TRBD2,few,TRBV6-1,TGTGCCAGCAGTGAAACGGGACTAGCGAGTTACGAGCAGTACTTC,CASSETGLASYEQYF
TRBJ2-3,TRBD2,.,TRBV5-4,TGTGCCAGCAGCCCGCAGGCTAGCGGATACACAGATACGCAGTATTTT,CASSPQASGYTDTQYF
TRBJ2-3,TRBD2,.,TRBV4-2,TGTGCCAGCAGCAATGGACTAGCGGGGGGCTCCGATACGCAGTATTTT,CASSNGLAGGSDTQYF
TRBJ2-7,TRBD1,.,TRBV15,TGTGCCACCAGCAGAGCCGGACAGGGAAAATACGAGCAGTACTTC,CATSRAGQGKYEQYF
TRBJ2-5,.,.,TRBV11-2,TGTGCCAGCAGCTTAGATCAAGACAGGTTCCAAGAGACCCAGTACTTC,CASSLDQDRFQETQYF
TRBJ1-2,.,once,TRBV7-2,TGTGCCAGCAGCGACCGCGGCTATGGCTACACCTTC,CASSDRGYGYTF
TRBJ1-5,TRBD1,.,TRBV6-4,TGTGCCAGCAGTGTAGAGGAGGGGGCTCAGCCCCAGCATTTT,CASSVEEGAQPQHF
TRBJ1-2,.,.,TRBV15,TGTGCCACCAGCAGCCTAACAGGGAAGGGTGGCTACACCTTC,CATSSLTGKGGYTF
TRBJ2-2,TRBD2,.,TRBV10-3,TGTGCCATCAGTGATCCAATAGCGGGGGGGCGGCAGACCGGGGAGCTGTTTTTT,CAISDPIAGGRQTGELFF
TRBJ2-7,.,.,TRBV28,TGTGCCAGCAGTTTAGCTCAGGGCTACGAGCAGTACTTC,CASSLAQGYEQYF
TRBJ2-1,TRBD2,.,TRBV15,TGTGCCACCAGCAGAGATGGGCCGGGACTAGCGGCGAGCTCCTACAATGAGCAGTTCTTC,CATSRDGPGLAASSYNEQFF
TRBJ2-5,.,.,TRBV2,TGTGCCAGCAGTGAAAGAGGGAGCGGGACCCAGTACTTC,CASSERGSGTQYF
TRBJ2-2,TRBD1,few,TRBV18,TGTGCCAGCTCATCCCGTCACCCAGGGGGTACTAACACCGGGGAGCTGTTTTTT,CASSSRHPGGTNTGELFF
TRBJ1-1,.,.,TRBV4-1,TGCGCCAGCAGCCAAGGCCTCAGGAACACTGAAGCTTTCTTT,CASSQGLRNTEAFF
TRBJ2-7,TRBD1,.,TRBV4-3,TGCGCCAGCAGCCAACCGGGACAGGGAAACCGCGAGCAGTACTTC,CASSQPGQGNREQYF
TRBJ1-2,.,.,TRBV7-2,TGTGCCAGCAGCTTAGCTACCGGACGTGGGAGAGATGGCTACACCTTC,CASSLATGRGRDGYTF
TRBJ1-2,.,.,TRBV7-2,TGTGCCAGCAGCGACGGGAACTATGGCTACACCTTC,CASSDGNYGYTF
TRBJ2-7,.,few,TRBV5-1,TGCGCCAGCAGCGTTCCGGGACAAGGGCCGGGAGGGCAGTACTTC,CASSVPGQGPGGQYF
TRBJ1-2,.,.,TRBV11-2,TGTGCCAGCAGTCCGACAGGAGTCTATGGCTACACCTTC,CASSPTGVYGYTF
TRBJ1-1,.,.,TRBV7-2,TGTGCCAGCAGCCTAGGGTGGTTCGCCAGTGAAGCTTTCTTT,CASSLGWFASEAFF
TRBJ1-3,.,.,TRBV7-2,TGTGCCAGCAGCTTAGCGGCCCTCGGGGACACCATATATTTT,CASSLAALGDTIYF
TRBJ1-5,.,.,TRBV19,TGTGCCAGTAGTATTGTCGATCAGCCCCAGCATTTT,CASSIVDQPQHF